The source of this TCR beta chain is a study of blood T cell repertoires in COVID-19. In the source study's methods: Amplification of reference gene primers was used by the study to estimate nucleated cell counts. TCRdb's table, derived via immunoSEQ multiplex PCR, lists solely in-frame clones and lacks some. V, J and clone size reflect that table, while D and trimming were determined from the DNA. The sample carries approximately 38,000 clones, around 86% recorded once. Germline V lookup: CDR1 SGHDT, CDR2 YYEEEE. The CDR3 has 17 amino acids. The germline V and J ends were trimmed by 0 bases and 7 bases, with 20 bases remaining between them.

The TCR was taken from a man over 45 with active or convalescent COVID-19. The chain recombines TRBV5-6 with TRBJ2-1, with D maybe TRBD1 (7 bases). Material: peripheral blood. CDR3 sequence: CASSLGIGKGAGNEQFF. The CDR3 coding sequence is TGTGCCAGCAGCTTGGGGATCGGGAAGGGGGCGGGGAATGAGCAGTTCTTC.